The clone carrying this T cell receptor beta chain was counted a few times. This sample is part of a study of blood T cell repertoires in COVID-19. Measured with immunoSEQ multiplex PCR; TCRdb has only the in-frame clones, and not every one. The sample includes 240,000 or so clones, 70% to 85% of them seen just once. Germline V gene sequence: CDR1 LGHNA, CDR2 YSLEER. The CDR3 totals 14 residues. The V end was cut by 4 bases, the J end by 5 bases, with 11 bases between. V gene TRBV4-3 combines with J gene TRBJ2-2, with D perhaps TRBD1 (5 bases). Material for sequencing was peripheral blood. The receptor was derived from an elderly woman with acute or convalescent COVID-19. CDR3 loop: CASSPVAGTGELFF. The CDR3 DNA follows: TGCGCCAGCAGCCCTGTGGCAGGGACCGGGGAGCTGTTTTTT.